The 9 T cell receptor beta chains below come from one sample, sequenced in a study of cytomegalovirus exposure and HLA in healthy donors. The protocol was immunoSEQ multiplex PCR, while the TCRdb copy is restricted to in-frame clones and leaves out a portion. The table has over 150,000 clones, 86% seen once. Sequencing input: PBMCs. The source of these receptors is a human donor in good health.

The V call is TRBV9, the J call TRBJ2-5, with D tentatively TRBD2 (5 bases). This CDR3 region has 15 residues. Trimming shortened V by 2 bases and J by 5 bases, and 16 bases separated the two germline ends. Germline-derived CDR1 and CDR2 are SGDLS and YYNGEE. The CDR3 spells CASSVKDWVSETQYF. The CDR3 nucleotides read TGTGCCAGCAGCGTGAAGGACTGGGTTTCGGAGACCCAGTACTTC. Complete variable domain (other parts from reference TRBV9 and TRBJ2-5): DSGVTQTPKHLITATGQRVTLRCSPRSGDLSVYWYQQSLDQGLQFLIQYYNGEERAKGNILERFSAQQFPDLHSELNLSSLELGDSALYFCASSVKDWVSETQYFGPGTRLLVL.

V and J are TRBV6-4 and TRBJ2-1, with D possibly being TRBD2 (6 bases). V was clipped by 6 bases and J by 4 bases, with 13 bases between them. The CDR3 sequence is 14 residues long. CDR1 is MRHNA, CDR2 SNTAGT, per germline. In DNA form, the CDR3 reads TGTGCCAGCAGCCGGGACGGGACTTACAATGAGCAGTTCTTC. This translates into CASSRDGTYNEQFF.

The rearrangement uses TRBV5-5 and TRBJ1-2, with D maybe TRBD1 (5 bases). Trimming took 3 bases from V and 5 from J, leaving 11 bases between them. The germline CDR1 and CDR2 sequences are SGHKS and YYEKEE (reference sequence). The CDR3 runs to 13 residues. This CDR3 is CASSSDSLYGYTF. The CDR3 DNA follows: TGTGCCAGCAGCTCCGACAGTCTTTATGGCTACACCTTC.

The V call is TRBV12-2, the J call TRBJ2-7; the table names TRBD1, a call not compared with the DNA. TRBV12-2 is a known pseudogene. CDR3 length equals 13 residues. In nucleotides, the CDR3 is TGTGCAGCGAAAGGACAGTCTCTGCGCGAGCAGTACTTC. This codes for CAAKGQSLREQYF.

The chain couples TRBV28 to TRBJ2-2; tentative D call: TRBD2 (6 bases). From germline, CDR1 is MDHEN and CDR2 SYDVKM. The germline V and J ends were trimmed by 5 bases and 4 bases, with 17 bases remaining between them. The CDR3 loop spans 16 amino acids. The CDR3 nucleotides read TGTGCCAGCAGTCCCTCGGGGGAAATTGGCACCGGGGAGCTGTTTTTT. It encodes CASSPSGEIGTGELFF.

V gene TRBV28 combines with J gene TRBJ2-1; 7 nucleotides match TRBD2. The length of the CDR3 is 14 residues. The V gene's germline CDR1 is MDHEN and CDR2 SYDVKM. The V gene end was trimmed by 3 bases and the J gene end by 9 bases; junction bases not matched to a gene: 8. CDR3 amino acids: CASSLGGGPSEQFF. In nucleotides, the CDR3 is TGTGCCAGCAGTTTGGGGGGAGGGCCGAGTGAGCAGTTCTTC.

The CDR3 here is CASSFGTARAAGKLFF. In nucleotides, the CDR3 is TGTGCCAGCAGCTTCGGGACCGCGCGCGCAGCGGGGAAACTGTTTTTT. The rearrangement joins TRBV7-6 to TRBJ1-4; D is possibly TRBD1 (5 bases). V lost 3 bases to trimming and J lost 11 bases, with 22 bases between them. This CDR3 is 16 amino acids long. CDR1 is SGHVS and CDR2 is FNYEAQ in the germline V gene. The variable domain in full, with the rest retrieved from reference TRBV7-6 and TRBJ1-4, is GAGVSQSPRYKVTKRGQDVALRCDPISGHVSLYWYRQALGQGPEFLTYFNYEAQQDKSGLPNDRFSAERPEGSISTLTIQRTEQRDSAMYRCASSFGTARAAGKLFFGSGTQLSVL.

This sequence joins TRBV13 and TRBJ1-3, with D tentatively TRBD1 (5 bases). This CDR3 spans 16 amino acids. Germline V lookup: CDR1 PRHDT, CDR2 FYEKMQ (reference sequence). V was pared by 1 base and J by 0 bases, with 10 bases between. The CDR3 DNA is TGTGCCAGCAGCTTAGATGGCAGGGACTCTGGAAACACCATATATTTT. Amino acid sequence: CASSLDGRDSGNTIYF.

The chain carries TRBV20-1 and TRBJ2-7; maybe TRBD2 (5 bases). V was trimmed by 6 bases and J by 5 bases, leaving 11 bases between them. The CDR3 length is 11 residues. Germline V gives CDR1 DFQATT, CDR2 SNEGSKA (reference sequence). The CDR3 protein is CSAPLRDEQYF. CDR3 nucleotides: TGCAGTGCACCCTTGAGGGACGAGCAGTACTTC.